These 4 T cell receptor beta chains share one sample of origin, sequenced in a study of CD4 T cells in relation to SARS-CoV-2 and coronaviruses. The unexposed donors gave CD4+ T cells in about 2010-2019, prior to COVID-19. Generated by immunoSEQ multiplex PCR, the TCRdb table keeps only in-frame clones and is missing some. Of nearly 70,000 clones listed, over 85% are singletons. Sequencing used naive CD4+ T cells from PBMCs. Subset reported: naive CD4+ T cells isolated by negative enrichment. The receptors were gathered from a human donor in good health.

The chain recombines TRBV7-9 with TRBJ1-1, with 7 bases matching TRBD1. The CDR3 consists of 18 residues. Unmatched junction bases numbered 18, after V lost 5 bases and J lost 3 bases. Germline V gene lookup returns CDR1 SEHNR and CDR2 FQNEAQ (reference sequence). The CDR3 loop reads CASSSRQGSRGKYTEAFF. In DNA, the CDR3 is TGTGCCAGCAGCAGCCGACAAGGGAGCAGGGGGAAATACACTGAAGCTTTCTTT.

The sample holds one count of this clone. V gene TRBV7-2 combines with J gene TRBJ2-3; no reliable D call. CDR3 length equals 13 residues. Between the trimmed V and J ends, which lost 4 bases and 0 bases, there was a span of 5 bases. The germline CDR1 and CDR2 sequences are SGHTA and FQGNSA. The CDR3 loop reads CASSSDSTDTQYF. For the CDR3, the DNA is TGTGCCAGCAGCTCGGACAGCACAGATACGCAGTATTTT.

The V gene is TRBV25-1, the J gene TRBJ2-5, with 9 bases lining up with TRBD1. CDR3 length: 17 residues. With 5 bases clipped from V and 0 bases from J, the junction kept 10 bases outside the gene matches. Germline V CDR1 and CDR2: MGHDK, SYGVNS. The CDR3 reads CASSLHRGPPHQETQYF. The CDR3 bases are TGTGCCAGCAGTTTACACAGGGGGCCGCCTCACCAAGAGACCCAGTACTTC. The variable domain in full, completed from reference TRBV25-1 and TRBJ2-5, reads EADIYQTPRYLVIGTGKKITLECSQTMGHDKMYWYQQDPGMELHLIHYSYGVNSTEKGDLSSESTVSRIRTEHFPLTLESARPSHTSQYLCASSLHRGPPHQETQYFGPGTRLLVL.

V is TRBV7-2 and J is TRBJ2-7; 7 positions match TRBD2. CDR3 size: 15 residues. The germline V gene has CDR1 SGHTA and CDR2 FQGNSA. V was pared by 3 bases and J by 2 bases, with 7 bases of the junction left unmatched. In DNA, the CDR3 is TGTGCCAGCAGCTTCCGGCGGGGGACGACCTACGAGCAGTACTTC. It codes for CASSFRRGTTYEQYF. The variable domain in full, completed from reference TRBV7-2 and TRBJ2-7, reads GAGVSQSPSNKVTEKGKDVELRCDPISGHTALYWYRQSLGQGLEFLIYFQGNSAPDKSGLPSDRFSAERTGGSVSTLTIQRTQQEDSAVYLCASSFRRGTTYEQYFGPGTRLTVT.